The entry below describes one TCR beta chain. Germline V gives CDR1 SGHNT, CDR2 YYREEE (reference sequence). The V gene end was trimmed by 5 bases and the J gene end by 5 bases; junction bases not matched to a gene: 9. This CDR3 region has 16 residues. The sample comes from a study of OX40 agonist ivuxolimab in advanced cancers. The data were produced by immunoSEQ multiplex PCR, yet TCRdb's version contains in-frame clones alone and is incomplete. This sample carries tens of thousands of clones, 89% of them seen once, and the ten largest clones take 12%. The receptor comes from an adult with an advanced solid tumor such as melanoma, head and neck, liver or kidney cancer. V gene TRBV5-4 combines with J gene TRBJ2-3, with TRBD2 matching over 12 bases. The source was CD4+ or CD8+ T cells sorted from blood, collected in a trial of the OX40 agonist ivuxolimab. In DNA form, the CDR3 reads TGTGCCAGCAGTCCCATTCTAGCGGGGGGGCTAGATACGCAGTATTTT. Its protein is CASSPILAGGLDTQYF.